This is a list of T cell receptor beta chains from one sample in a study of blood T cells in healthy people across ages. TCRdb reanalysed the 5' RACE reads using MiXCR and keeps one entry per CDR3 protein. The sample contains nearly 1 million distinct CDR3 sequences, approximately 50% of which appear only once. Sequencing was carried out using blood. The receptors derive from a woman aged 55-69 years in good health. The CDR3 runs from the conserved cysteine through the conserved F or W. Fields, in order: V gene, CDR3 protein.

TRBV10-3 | CATQDGTQETQYF
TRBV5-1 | CASSTGTSGTNEQFF
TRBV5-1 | CASSLGLASADTQYF
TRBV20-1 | CSARDLGYYEQYF
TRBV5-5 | CASSLVIGKSLNTQYF
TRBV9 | CGSSVEDNYGYTF
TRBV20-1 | CSAREPRASGTSKQYF
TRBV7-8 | CASSYPPGQGATYEQYF
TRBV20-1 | CSASGTSGRQFF
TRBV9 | CASSTLAGSYTDTQYF
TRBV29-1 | CSVTTWTGPSTDTQYF
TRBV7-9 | CASSNSSSGANVLTF
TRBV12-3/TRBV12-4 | CASSLRDAAYEQYF
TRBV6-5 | CASSSQGGEQFF
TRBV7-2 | CASSRGGTGNYGYTF
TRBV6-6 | CASSYEGDLAYEQYF
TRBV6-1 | CASSVAGGPGYNEQFF
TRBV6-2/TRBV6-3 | CASSYATKPTYEQYF
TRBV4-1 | CASSQADNRNTDTQYF
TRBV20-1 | CSARDIGVGWRSHQPQHF
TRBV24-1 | CATSDLSGSEQYF
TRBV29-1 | CSVEGLAGENEQFF
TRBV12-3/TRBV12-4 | CASSTAGGRIYEQYF
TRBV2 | CASHPTGGPRCSPLHF
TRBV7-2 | CASSLALIGRPKGTQYF
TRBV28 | CAIEKGRGETQYF
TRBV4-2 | CASSRGAGNDLYGYTF
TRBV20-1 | CSARGFKEEAFF
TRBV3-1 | CASSQVRGNTEAFF
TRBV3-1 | CASRPTRGGAGSDTQYF
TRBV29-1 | CSVPGRVISPGNEQFF
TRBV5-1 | CASSFLPSSGVSYNEQFF
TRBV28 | CASSRFQFF
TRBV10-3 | CAINGPPEQFF
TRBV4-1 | CASSHPGGGTEAFF
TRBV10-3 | CAIGAGRNGANVLTF
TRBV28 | CASSSRLAGGLAYNEQYF
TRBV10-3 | CAISGGYGETQYF
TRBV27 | CASSLLRERTDTQYF
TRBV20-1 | CSAEGATYEQYF
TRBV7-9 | CASSLEAGGSTQPQHF
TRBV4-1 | CASSQDRKRFF
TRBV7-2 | CASSLEWVNVHEQYF
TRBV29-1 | CSVEPTGMEQFF
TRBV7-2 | CASSLQLGGENIQYF
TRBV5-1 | CASSLGGFGETQYF